This entry describes one T cell receptor (beta chain). Antigen unknown. The identical CDR3 is also encoded by other nucleotide sequences in the sample. This sample was taken from a study of cytomegalovirus exposure and HLA in healthy donors. Study background: Some 91 million unique TCRs from HLA-typed donors were held in an early release of data.

The study ran its PCR with 60 Vbeta and 13 Jbeta primers. Here immunoSEQ multiplex PCR was the method, and the copy in TCRdb shows in-frame clones only, minus some. The data contain 160,000 or so clones, 79% of them singletons. Study results and limitations: In vitro confirmation showed a few CMV-associated chains to be CMV antigen specific.

The source is a middle-aged woman in good health and CMV-seronegative. The specimen was PBMCs.

In nucleotides, the CDR3 is TGTGCCAGCAGCTTAGGGAGCGGCTCCTACGAGCAGTACTTC. Its protein is CASSLGSGSYEQYF. The V and J genes are TRBV7-6 and TRBJ2-7; possible D gene TRBD2, 5 bases. CDR3 size: 14 residues. The ends were cut back, 1 base at V and 0 bases at J, with 7 bases in the middle. CDR1 is SGHVS, CDR2 FNYEAQ, per germline.